A selection of T cell receptor beta chains follows, all from one sample in a study of monozygotic twins with inflammatory bowel disease. TCRdb reprocessed the 5' RACE reads, keeping one entry per CDR3 protein, no DNA. The repertoire table contains 200,000 to 250,000 distinct CDR3 sequences. The sequencing input was blood. These receptors originate from a human donor with ulcerative colitis or Crohn's disease, or a healthy co-twin of an affected twin (not recorded which). Both conserved end residues are part of each CDR3.

j_gene,len,v_gene,CDR3aa
TRBJ2-7,16,TRBV7-2,CASSSSSGGRFYEQYF
TRBJ1-2,17,TRBV2,CASRPRIGTGGVYGYTF
TRBJ1-3,14,TRBV6-2/TRBV6-3,CASSWTGKRNTIYF
TRBJ2-3,14,TRBV28,CASSSPLNTDTQYF
TRBJ2-5,11,TRBV10-3,CAISDEETQYF
TRBJ2-1,12,TRBV20-1,CSARKGHNEQFF
TRBJ2-1,11,TRBV29-1,CSVVMEGEQFF
TRBJ2-7,13,TRBV20-1,CSARGMLSYEQYF
TRBJ2-5,14,TRBV9,CASSRVVGGETQYF
TRBJ1-1,14,TRBV28,CASRKGTVATEAFF
TRBJ2-7,13,TRBV28,CASSFDYPGQGLF
TRBJ2-7,11,TRBV29-1,CSVVTNYEQYF
TRBJ1-5,15,TRBV6-1,CASSVSRQGGGPQHF
TRBJ1-1,14,TRBV7-9,CASSSRAADTEAFF
TRBJ2-7,14,TRBV7-9,CASSLAGGSSEQYF
TRBJ1-6,16,TRBV12-5,CASGLVLSDRNSPLHF
TRBJ2-1,14,TRBV12-3/TRBV12-4,CASTWTGKLNEQFF
TRBJ2-7,16,TRBV3-1,CASTQELKPYSYEQYF
TRBJ2-2,16,TRBV6-5,CASSSDRPPNTGELFF
TRBJ1-1,12,TRBV2,CASRRGNTEAFF
TRBJ2-1,15,TRBV20-1,CSASVPGQGATEQFF
TRBJ2-2,12,TRBV7-2,CASSLGSGELFF
TRBJ2-5,12,TRBV12-3/TRBV12-4,CASSGNQETQYF
TRBJ2-3,16,TRBV5-1,CASSPETSGGTDTQYF
TRBJ1-1,12,TRBV7-2,CASSLTRAEAFF
TRBJ1-1,16,TRBV5-5,CASSLALRGEETEAFF